This T cell receptor beta chain comes out of a study of molecular identifiers for immune sequencing clone quantification. Study results and limitations: Among roughly 910,000 naive cells, spiked Jurkat TCR RNA from a single cell was reportedly detectable. Clones with over 20 RNA copies captured over 97% of effector molecules but under 1% of naive ones.

The CDR3 sequence is 13 residues long. CDR1 is SGHTA, CDR2 FQGNSA, per germline. V lost 4 bases to trimming and J lost 5 bases, with 11 bases between them. From roughly 20,000 to 1,000,000 sorted cells, naive CD8 libraries were generated with 10%, 30% or 50% RNA. Bulk libraries came from a prior protocol with listed TCR primers. MiXCR, applied by TCRdb to the PCR reads, yields one record per CDR3 protein. The sample lists 45,000 to 55,000 distinct CDR3 sequences, roughly a third occurring once. This clonotype was picked up many times. Its antigen is undetermined. V usage is TRBV7-2 and J usage is TRBJ2-5; D is unclear. The sequence came from a human donor in good health. Some libraries in this study had Jurkat cell RNA spiked in. Material for sequencing was naive CD8+ T cells from blood, with Jurkat cell RNA spiked in. The subset here: FACS-sorted CD8+CD4-CCR7+CD45RA+ naive T cells. The CDR3 region has the DNA TGTGCCAGCAGCTCTTCGACTGGGGAGACCCAGTACTTC. This gives the protein CASSSSTGETQYF. The variable domain in full, with the rest retrieved from reference TRBV7-2 and TRBJ2-5, is GAGVSQSPSNKVTEKGKDVELRCDPISGHTALYWYRQSLGQGLEFLIYFQGNSAPDKSGLPSDRFSAERTGGSVSTLTIQRTQQEDSAVYLCASSSSTGETQYFGPGTRLLVL.